These T cell receptor beta chains were read from a single sample in a study of patients and donors after allogeneic stem cell transplantation. Each CDR3 protein is one row after TCRdb ran MiXCR on the RT-PCR reads. The data hold about a million distinct CDR3 sequences, with approximately 19% observed a single time. Sample: blood, either unsorted or a sorted T cell fraction (not recorded which). These receptors all come from a human donor who was either an allogeneic HSCT recipient or a stem cell or donor lymphocyte infusion donor (not recorded which). It is not recorded whose cells these are; they may come from a transplant donor. Both conserved end residues are part of each CDR3. A D gene is named only where the DNA matches it firmly. Expanded clones get a size class; other rows say once, few or many, or leave the size out.

CDR3 protein	CDR3 DNA	V gene	J gene	D gene	clone size	CDR3 length
CASSYQGYSYNSPLHF	TGTGCCAGCAGCTATCAGGGGTACTCCTATAATTCACCCCTCCACTTT	TRBV5-5	TRBJ1-6	NA	few	16
CASSFPRLAPDTQYF	TGTGCCAGCAGCTTTCCAAGACTAGCCCCAGATACGCAGTATTTT	TRBV7-8	TRBJ2-3	TRBD2	NA	15
CASSEDGVFYEQYF	TGTGCCAGCAGCGAGGACGGGGTTTTTTACGAGCAGTACTTC	TRBV11-2	TRBJ2-7	NA	NA	14
CASSLSGLAGPVSYEQYF	TGTGCCAGCAGTTTATCGGGACTAGCGGGGCCTGTCTCCTACGAGCAGTACTTC	TRBV27	TRBJ2-7	TRBD2	NA	18
CASSASGTAYEQYF	TGTGCCAGCAGTGCTAGCGGGACGGCCTACGAGCAGTACTTC	TRBV2	TRBJ2-7	TRBD2	NA	14
CASSETSGNSDTQYF	TGTGCCAGCAGTGAGACTAGCGGGAACTCAGATACGCAGTATTTT	TRBV25-1	TRBJ2-3	TRBD2	many	15
CASSQDVKRAYNEQFF	TGCGCCAGCAGCCAAGATGTGAAGCGAGCCTACAATGAGCAGTTCTTC	TRBV4-1	TRBJ2-1	NA	NA	16
CASSLFQGYEQYF	TGTGCCAGCAGCCTCTTTCAGGGCTACGAGCAGTACTTC	TRBV7-2	TRBJ2-7	NA	NA	13
CASTPEIQGSEAFF	TGTGCCAGCACCCCCGAAATACAGGGGTCTGAAGCTTTCTTT	TRBV7-9	TRBJ1-1	TRBD1	NA	14
CASSPQTPGELFF	TGTGCCAGCTCACCACAGACGCCCGGGGAGCTGTTTTTT	TRBV18	TRBJ2-2	NA	few	13